Below are 16 T cell receptor beta chains sequenced from a single sample in a study of identical twins. TCRdb recomputed calls from the 5' RACE reads with MiXCR, one row per CDR3 protein. The sample shows a few hundred thousand distinct CDR3 sequences, roughly 12% of them seen only once. The sample also formed part of further work on yellow fever vaccine responses in identical twins.

The sample comprised CD8+ T cells sorted from blood. The receptors come from a woman younger than 35 in good health.

This clonotype occurred many times. The chain carries TRBV4-1 and TRBJ2-7, with TRBD1 matching over 9 bases. With V trimmed by 0 bases and J by 3 bases, 3 bases remained unmatched. CDR1 is MGHRA and CDR2 is YSYEKL in the germline V gene. This CDR3 region has 15 residues. This CDR3 is CASSQEDRGVYEQYF. In nucleotides, the CDR3 is TGCGCCAGCAGCCAAGAAGACAGGGGGGTCTACGAGCAGTACTTC.

Concerning this clonotype itself: One end of the junction fails to match germline, which may point to a read error. V and J are TRBV7-3 and TRBJ1-2; weak D call: TRBD1 (6 bases). Germline V gives CDR1 SGHTA, CDR2 FQGTGA. The CDR3 has 15 amino acids. CDR3 bases: TGCGCCAGCAGCGAAGCCGGGACACCCAACTATGGCTACACCTTC. Its protein product is CASSEAGTPNYGYTF.

The sample holds many counts of this clonotype. In nucleotides, the CDR3 is TGTGCCAGCAGTTTAGGGGGGCGGGAGACCCAGTACTTC. Its translation is CASSLGGRETQYF. This chain joins TRBV27 and TRBJ2-5, with D tentatively TRBD1 or TRBD2 (6 bases each). The germline CDR1 and CDR2 sequences are MNHEY and SMNVEV (reference sequence). The V and J ends lost 2 bases and 5 bases respectively, with 9 bases between them. The CDR3 spans 13 residues.

This clonotype was observed many times. J is TRBJ1-2 and V is TRBV6-1; perhaps TRBD1 as D (5 bases). The V gene lost 5 bases and the J gene lost 6 bases, with 16 bases spanning the gap. Germline lookup yields CDR1 MNHNS and CDR2 SASEGT. CDR3 length: 14 residues. Here the CDR3 DNA reads TGTGCCAGCAGTCTCCAGGGAGGGTATCATGGCTACACCTTC. It yields the protein CASSLQGGYHGYTF.

This clonotype came up a few times. The chain joins TRBV12-3 or TRBV12-4 to TRBJ1-2; D is undetermined. V was clipped by 3 bases and J by 0 bases, with 14 bases between them. CDR3 length: 16 amino acids. CDR3 in DNA: TGTGCCAGCAGTTTGGTCAGCATAGTTACTAACTATGGCTACACCTTC. Residues: CASSLVSIVTNYGYTF.

At least ten counts were recorded for this clonotype. This sequence joins TRBV12-3 or TRBV12-4 and TRBJ2-3; D ambiguous. Trimming took 7 bases from V and 2 from J, leaving 10 bases between them. The CDR3 covers 13 residues. The CDR3, as DNA: TGTGCCAGCACCCTAGGCGACACAGATACGCAGTATTTT. The encoded protein is CASTLGDTDTQYF.

This clonotype occurred a few times. The V and J genes are TRBV7-9 and TRBJ2-3; D is perhaps TRBD2 (6 bases). CDR3 length: 14 residues. Trimming took off 5 bases at V and 0 bases at J, with 9 bases between the two ends. Per the germline V gene, CDR1 is SEHNR and CDR2 is FQNEAQ (reference sequence). The CDR3 protein is CASSTSGSTDTQYF. CDR3 in DNA: TGTGCCAGCAGCACCAGCGGGAGCACAGATACGCAGTATTTT. Combining the CDR3 with reference TRBV7-9 and TRBJ2-3 gives the whole variable domain DTGVSQNPRHKITKRGQNVTFRCDPISEHNRLYWYRQTLGQGPEFLTYFQNEAQLEKSRLLSDRFSAERPKGSFSTLEIQRTEQGDSAMYLCASSTSGSTDTQYFGPGTRLTVL.

The V call is TRBV20-1, the J call TRBJ1-1, with 10 positions matching TRBD1. The germline V gene encodes CDR1 DFQATT and CDR2 SNEGSKA (reference sequence). This CDR3 has 13 amino acids. Losses at the gene ends were 7 bases for V and 7 bases for J; bases not matched to a gene: 9. Written as DNA, the CDR3 is TGCAGTGTAACGGGACAGGGGAGTTTTGAAGCTTTCTTT. Its translation: CSVTGQGSFEAFF.

This clonotype was seen more than once but under ten times. This chain links TRBV12-3 or TRBV12-4 with TRBJ1-1, with D perhaps TRBD1 (5 bases). V dropped 3 bases and J dropped 0 bases, with 8 bases sitting between them. The CDR3 is 14 residues long. The chain's CDR3 is CASSFETVNTEAFF. CDR3 DNA sequence: TGTGCCAGCAGTTTTGAGACAGTGAACACTGAAGCTTTCTTT.

This chain links TRBV27 with TRBJ2-5; 11 bases fit TRBD2. With V trimmed by 8 bases and J by 10 bases, 3 bases remained unmatched. The CDR3 is 11 amino acids. From germline, CDR1 is MNHEY and CDR2 SMNVEV (reference sequence). The CDR3 sequence is CASLAGGDQYF. In DNA, the CDR3 is TGTGCCAGCCTAGCGGGGGGTGACCAGTACTTC.

The V and J genes are TRBV29-1 and TRBJ2-5, with 7 bases lining up with TRBD1. This CDR3 spans 17 amino acids. The ends lost 0 bases at V and 1 base at J; junction bases unmatched: 11. The germline gives CDR1 SQVTM, CDR2 ANQGSEA. This chain's CDR3 is CSVEDPPDRLFQETQYF. CDR3 bases: TGCAGCGTTGAAGACCCCCCGGACAGGCTTTTCCAAGAGACCCAGTACTTC.

The gene calls are TRBV27 and TRBJ1-1; a weak D match, TRBD1 (6 bases). Germline CDR1 MNHEY, CDR2 SMNVEV (reference sequence). The CDR3 loop spans 11 amino acids. Trimming stripped 4 bases from V and 7 bases from J, with 7 bases between. DNA of the CDR3: TGTGCCAGCAGTTCGGGACATGAAGCTTTCTTT. Translation: CASSSGHEAFF.

The V gene is TRBV3-1, the J gene TRBJ2-7; 7 bases are a match to TRBD1. CDR1 and CDR2 (germline): LGHDT, YNNKEL (reference sequence). There are 12 residues in the CDR3. J gave up 5 bases and V 5 bases, and 3 bases lay outside the gene matches. CDR3 region: CASSDRVHEQYF. CDR3 nucleotide sequence: TGTGCCAGCAGCGACAGGGTCCACGAGCAGTACTTC.

The rearrangement joins TRBV5-1 to TRBJ1-1; D is ambiguous. Germline loops: CDR1 SGHRS, CDR2 YFSETQ. Between the trimmed V and J ends, which lost 0 bases and 0 bases, there was a span of 6 bases. This CDR3 spans 14 amino acids. The CDR3 DNA follows: TGCGCCAGCAGCTTGGCGGCCATGAACACTGAAGCTTTCTTT. As protein: CASSLAAMNTEAFF.

The V and J genes are TRBV28 and TRBJ1-5; unclear D gene. Germline V lookup: CDR1 MDHEN, CDR2 SYDVKM. Between the trimmed V and J ends, which lost 3 bases and 5 bases, there was a span of 5 bases. The CDR3 runs to 12 residues. CDR3 in amino acids: CASSFPHQPQHF. The CDR3 DNA follows: TGTGCCAGCAGTTTCCCGCATCAGCCCCAGCATTTT.

This clonotype was counted only a few times. The chain has TRBV5-4 and TRBJ2-1, with TRBD1 matching over 9 bases. The J segment lost 3 bases and the V segment lost 3 bases, leaving 16 bases of the junction unmatched. Germline CDR1 and CDR2: SGHNT and YYREEE (reference sequence). The CDR3 length is 19 residues. CDR3 amino acids: CASSSRTGEGRFFYNEQFF. The CDR3 nucleotides are TGTGCCAGCAGCTCCAGGACAGGGGAAGGGCGGTTTTTCTACAATGAGCAGTTCTTC.